Each of the 29 T cell receptor beta chains below was sequenced from the same sample in a study of spatial heterogeneity in lung cancer. Study-wide results and limits: Intratumoral expanded alpha and beta TCR counts were found to track tumor mutation counts.

Time point reported: sample taken at primary tumor resection. Which antigens these TCRs recognize remains unknown. TCRdb passed the 5' RACE reads through MiXCR, listing each CDR3 protein once. Here the sample spans about 9,200 distinct CDR3 sequences, about 2.7% being singletons. The sequencing here drew on lung tumor tissue, taken at surgery. The receptor source for this set is a male donor with early-stage non-small cell lung cancer.

The table lists this clonotype with many counts. V is TRBV7-2 and J is TRBJ2-3, with D hard to call. V was trimmed by 0 bases and J by 0 bases, leaving 7 bases between them. Germline-derived CDR1 and CDR2 are SGHTA and FQGNSA. The CDR3 runs 15 residues. CDR3 sequence reads: CASSLALASTDTQYF. CDR3 coding DNA: TGTGCCAGCAGCTTAGCTTTGGCTAGCACAGATACGCAGTATTTT.

This clonotype is medium-sized within its sample. V is TRBV29-1 and J is TRBJ2-7; D unclear. This CDR3 is 12 amino acids long. Trimming cost V 1 base and J 5 bases, with 9 bases left between them. Looked up from germline, CDR1 is SQVTM and CDR2 is ANQGSEA. CDR3 in DNA: TGCAGCGTTGAAGTTGTAGGGAACGAGCAGTACTTC. Protein sequence: CSVEVVGNEQYF.

This clonotype is labeled as medium-sized (0.01 to 0.1%). The V call is TRBV7-2, the J call TRBJ1-1, with 7 bases aligning to TRBD1. Germline V gives CDR1 SGHTA, CDR2 FQGNSA. V shed 10 bases and J 2 bases; nucleotides not matched to a gene: 7. The length of the CDR3 is 13 residues. CDR3 protein: CATNRDSNTEAFF. CDR3 in DNA: TGTGCCACCAACCGGGACAGCAACACTGAAGCTTTCTTT.

This clonotype appeared many times. This rearrangement joins TRBV5-5 to TRBJ1-6, with TRBD1 identical over 8 bases. CDR1 is SGHKS, CDR2 YYEKEE, per germline (reference sequence). J gave up 11 bases and V 2 bases, and 9 bases lay outside the gene matches. The CDR3 totals 15 residues. CDR3 in DNA: TGTGCCAGCAGCTTACACGGACAGGGAGAGACACCCCTCCACTTT. Translation: CASSLHGQGETPLHF.

Relative to its sample, this clonotype is medium-sized (0.01 to 0.1%). J is TRBJ2-2 and V is TRBV7-9; D unclear. Germline assignment: CDR1 SEHNR and CDR2 FQNEAQ (reference sequence). Trimming stripped 3 bases from V and 5 bases from J, with 7 bases between. This CDR3 is built from 13 residues. Written as DNA, the CDR3 is TGTGCCAGCAGCTTTCACATAACCGGGGAGCTGTTTTTT. Its translation is CASSFHITGELFF. The full variable domain, in which reference TRBV7-9 and TRBJ2-2 provide the parts outside the CDR3, is DTGVSQNPRHKITKRGQNVTFRCDPISEHNRLYWYRQTLGQGPEFLTYFQNEAQLEKSRLLSDRFSAERPKGSFSTLEIQRTEQGDSAMYLCASSFHITGELFFGEGSRLTVL.

Note on this clonotype: This sequence may be a read error, since a much larger clone differs from it by one base. The chain combines TRBV30 with TRBJ2-2; D is unclear. CDR3 length: 16 residues. Trimming stripped 2 bases from V and 6 bases from J, with 19 bases between. CDR1 is GTSNPN and CDR2 is SVGIG in the germline V gene (reference sequence). The CDR3: CAWSPHLTGEAGELFF. The DNA of the CDR3 is TGTGCCTGGAGTCCCCATCTTACTGGCGAGGCCGGGGAGCTGTTTTTT.

This clonotype is categorized as medium-sized. The chain recombines TRBV2 with TRBJ2-5, with TRBD2 identical over 7 bases. J gave up 2 bases and V 1 base, and 7 bases lay outside the gene matches. The CDR3 runs 16 residues. The germline gives CDR1 SNHLY, CDR2 FYNNEI. CDR3 loop: CASSEVWPSGQETQYF. The CDR3 DNA is TGTGCCAGCAGTGAAGTCTGGCCTAGCGGACAAGAGACCCAGTACTTC.

This clonotype was seen at least ten times. This sequence joins TRBV20-1 and TRBJ1-6; the match to TRBD1 covers 9 bases. The CDR3 loop spans 16 amino acids. Germline CDR1 and CDR2: DFQATT and SNEGSKA (reference sequence). The ends lost 1 base at V and 13 bases at J; junction bases unmatched: 14. This CDR3 reads CSARVETGGARAPLHF. The CDR3 region has the DNA TGCAGTGCTAGAGTTGAAACAGGGGGCGCAAGGGCGCCCCTCCACTTT.

This clonotype came up many times. The chain has TRBV20-1 and TRBJ2-7, with D uncertain. V lost 6 bases and J 6 bases, leaving 6 bases between the germline ends. The CDR3 runs 9 residues. Germline CDR1 and CDR2: DFQATT and SNEGSKA (reference sequence). CDR3 in amino acids: CSAGVEQYF. As DNA, the CDR3 is TGCAGTGCAGGTGTCGAGCAGTACTTC.

This clonotype was detected ten times or more. This chain connects TRBV28 to TRBJ2-7; D is ambiguous. The V gene lost 7 bases and the J gene lost 2 bases, with 12 bases spanning the gap. The CDR3 is 13 amino acids. Germline loops: CDR1 MDHEN, CDR2 SYDVKM. The CDR3 loop reads CASTTNKAYEQYF. CDR3 in DNA: TGTGCCAGCACCACAAATAAGGCCTACGAGCAGTACTTC.

Many counts were recorded for this clonotype. V is TRBV11-2 and J is TRBJ2-3; D gene ambiguous. The germline V gene encodes CDR1 SGHAT and CDR2 FQNNGV. V lost 5 bases, J lost 4 bases, and 19 bases lay in between. The CDR3 is 16 amino acids. This CDR3 reads CASSAWLGNIADTQYF. The CDR3 nucleotides are TGTGCCAGCAGCGCGTGGCTAGGGAACATCGCAGATACGCAGTATTTT.

This clonotype was seen at least ten times. The chain joins TRBV10-3 to TRBJ2-7, with TRBD1 matching 7 bases. This CDR3 spans 12 amino acids. Trimming removed 6 bases from V and 1 base from J; junction bases left unmatched: 0. Germline CDR1 is ENHRY and CDR2 is SYGVKD. For the CDR3, the DNA is TGTGCCATCAGGGACAGGTCCTACGAGCAGTACTTC. Translated: CAIRDRSYEQYF.

This clonotype was observed many times. The V call is TRBV12-5, the J call TRBJ2-6, with D perhaps TRBD1 or TRBD2 (5 bases each). Germline CDR1 and CDR2: LGHNT and FRNRAP. The CDR3 length is 16 residues. The ends were cut back, 6 bases at V and 2 bases at J, with 14 bases in the middle. CDR3 region: CASGLTGTTGANVLTF. CDR3 in DNA: TGTGCTAGTGGCTTAACCGGGACCACTGGGGCCAACGTCCTGACTTTC.

This clonotype was detected ten times or more. In DNA form, the CDR3 reads TGCGCCAGCAGCTTGGGGTATTCCAGCCAGGATACGCAGTATTTT. It specifies CASSLGYSSQDTQYF. This chain uses TRBV5-1 with TRBJ2-3; no reliable D call. Trimming stripped 0 bases from V and 6 bases from J, with 14 bases between. This CDR3 region has 15 residues. Germline V gives CDR1 SGHRS, CDR2 YFSETQ. The variable domain in full, with the rest retrieved from reference TRBV5-1 and TRBJ2-3, is KAGVTQTPRYLIKTRGQQVTLSCSPISGHRSVSWYQQTPGQGLQFLFEYFSETQRNKGNFPGRFSGRQFSNSRSEMNVSTLELGDSALYLCASSLGYSSQDTQYFGPGTRLTVL.

CDR3 loop: CASSQHPEISPLHF. Written as DNA, the CDR3 is TGCGCCAGCAGCCAACATCCAGAGATTTCACCCCTCCACTTT. J is TRBJ1-6 and V is TRBV4-1; D gene unclear. The V end was cut by 2 bases, the J end by 9 bases, with 11 bases between. This CDR3 has 14 residues. CDR1 MGHRA and CDR2 YSYEKL come from the germline V gene.

This clonotype is categorized as medium-sized. The DNA for the CDR3 is TGTGCCAGCAGCCATGGGGTCGAAAGACACGCTACCTACGAGCAGTACTTC. Amino acid sequence: CASSHGVERHATYEQYF. V gene TRBV4-2 combines with J gene TRBJ2-7, with D unclear. The CDR3 is 17 residues long. V was cut by 3 bases and J by 2 bases, with 20 bases left in between. The germline V gene encodes CDR1 LGHNA and CDR2 YNFKEQ.

This clonotype was found many times. The chain employs TRBV30 and TRBJ2-5; the D is unclear. V was trimmed by 7 bases and J by 6 bases, leaving 18 bases between them. CDR1 GTSNPN and CDR2 SVGIG come from the germline V gene (reference sequence). The CDR3 is made up of 13 amino acids. CDR3 residues: CAFSPDGRKTQYF. DNA for the CDR3: TGTGCCTTTTCCCCCGACGGGCGGAAGACCCAGTACTTC.

This clonotype appeared many times. This sequence joins TRBV20-1 and TRBJ1-5, with a tentative D call TRBD1 (5 bases). V lost 2 bases to trimming and J lost 1 base, with 9 bases between them. Germline V gene data show CDR1 as DFQATT and CDR2 as SNEGSKA (reference sequence). There are 14 residues in the CDR3. Here the CDR3 reads CSARTGISNQPQHF. Written as DNA, the CDR3 is TGCAGTGCTAGAACAGGAATCAGCAATCAGCCCCAGCATTTT.

This clonotype ranks as medium-sized. The chain employs TRBV10-3 and TRBJ1-2; 9 bases match TRBD1. CDR3 length equals 13 residues. V was pared by 6 bases and J by 5 bases, with 4 bases of the junction left unmatched. Germline CDR1 and CDR2: ENHRY and SYGVKD. The CDR3 DNA reads as TGTGCCATCAGCGGACAGGGGTCATATGGCTACACCTTC. Protein sequence: CAISGQGSYGYTF.

In its sample, this clonotype was seen many times. The rearrangement links TRBV30 to TRBJ1-6, with D possibly being TRBD1 (6 bases). The CDR3 extends over 13 amino acids. Deletions cut 4 bases from V and 6 bases from J, with 10 bases between. CDR1 is GTSNPN and CDR2 is SVGIG in the germline V gene (reference sequence). The CDR3 sequence is CAWTGAGNSPLHF. CDR3 sequence (DNA): TGTGCCTGGACAGGGGCGGGTAATTCACCCCTCCACTTT.

This clonotype was seen repeatedly, ten times or more. The junction shows a germline mismatch at one end, possibly a read error. The chain is built from TRBV7-7 and TRBJ2-5, with D hard to call. Germline-derived CDR1 and CDR2 are SSHAT and FNYEAQ (reference sequence). The CDR3 extends over 11 amino acids. The CDR3 loop reads CASSSSGTQYF. The DNA of the CDR3 is TGTGCTAGCAGCTCTTCTGGGACCCAGTACTTC.

This clonotype was counted many times. This rearrangement joins TRBV5-1 to TRBJ2-6; TRBD1 matches at 7 bases. J was trimmed by 0 bases and V by 3 bases; bases with no gene match: 6. This CDR3 is built from 17 residues. The germline gives CDR1 SGHRS, CDR2 YFSETQ. The CDR3 loop reads CASSSTTGYSGANVLTF. The CDR3 nucleotides are TGCGCCAGCAGCTCGACGACAGGGTACTCTGGGGCCAACGTCCTGACTTTC.

This clonotype has a count of ten or more. The rearrangement links TRBV10-3 to TRBJ2-1; D might be TRBD2 (6 bases). Germline loops: CDR1 ENHRY, CDR2 SYGVKD. The V end was cut by 11 bases, the J end by 8 bases, with 22 bases between. The CDR3 sequence is 14 residues long. The CDR3 nucleotides are TGTGCCGCCCACCTTCGAGGAGGGAGCGATGAGCAGTTCTTC. This sequence encodes CAAHLRGGSDEQFF.

This clonotype occurred many times. The V gene is TRBV30, the J gene TRBJ1-6, with 8 nucleotides matching TRBD1. This CDR3 is 15 amino acids long. V lost 3 bases and J lost 7; bases outside the gene matches: 8. Germline CDR1 reads GTSNPN; CDR2 reads SVGIG (reference sequence). This chain's CDR3 is CAWRGGQGWNSPLHF. The CDR3 DNA follows: TGTGCCTGGAGGGGAGGACAGGGTTGGAATTCACCCCTCCACTTT.

V gene TRBV28 combines with J gene TRBJ2-7; D not certain. CDR1 MDHEN and CDR2 SYDVKM come from the germline V gene. The germline V and J ends were trimmed by 3 bases and 1 base, with 10 bases remaining between them. The CDR3 totals 14 residues. The CDR3 nucleotides read TGTGCCAGCAGTTTCTGGGCAGCTTCCTACGAGCAGTACTTC. Residues: CASSFWAASYEQYF.

In this sample, this clonotype turned up many times. The J gene is TRBJ1-1, the V gene TRBV28, with D possibly being TRBD1 (5 bases). Germline V gene lookup returns CDR1 MDHEN and CDR2 SYDVKM. The CDR3 sequence is 15 residues long. The V and J ends lost 6 bases and 0 bases respectively, with 14 bases between them. For the CDR3, the DNA is TGTGCCAGCAGCCAGGGACCCACGGTGAACACTGAAGCTTTCTTT. Translation: CASSQGPTVNTEAFF.

The sample holds many counts of this clonotype. This sequence joins TRBV25-1 and TRBJ1-1, with 7 nucleotides matching TRBD1. The length of the CDR3 is 11 residues. J gave up 4 bases and V 7 bases, and 0 bases lay outside the gene matches. Germline V gene data show CDR1 as MGHDK and CDR2 as SYGVNS. This CDR3 is CASTGGTEAFF. CDR3 coding DNA: TGTGCCAGCACAGGGGGCACTGAAGCTTTCTTT.

This clonotype was picked up many times. The rearrangement joins TRBV20-1 to TRBJ2-7; D gene unclear. The V end was cut by 0 bases, the J end by 6 bases, with 18 bases between. The CDR3 extends over 15 amino acids. Per the germline V gene, CDR1 is DFQATT and CDR2 is SNEGSKA (reference sequence). This CDR3 reads CSARDPLVSWGEQYF. Written as DNA, the CDR3 is TGCAGTGCTAGAGACCCGCTAGTGTCGTGGGGCGAGCAGTACTTC.

This clonotype was counted ten times or more. The rearrangement joins TRBV20-1 to TRBJ2-1; 11 nucleotides agree with TRBD2. The germline V gene encodes CDR1 DFQATT and CDR2 SNEGSKA (reference sequence). V gave up 2 bases and J gave up 4 bases; unmatched junction bases: 1. The CDR3 is 14 residues long. The CDR3 nucleotides are TGCAGTGCTAGACGGACTAGCGGGTACAATGAGCAGTTCTTC. It specifies CSARRTSGYNEQFF.